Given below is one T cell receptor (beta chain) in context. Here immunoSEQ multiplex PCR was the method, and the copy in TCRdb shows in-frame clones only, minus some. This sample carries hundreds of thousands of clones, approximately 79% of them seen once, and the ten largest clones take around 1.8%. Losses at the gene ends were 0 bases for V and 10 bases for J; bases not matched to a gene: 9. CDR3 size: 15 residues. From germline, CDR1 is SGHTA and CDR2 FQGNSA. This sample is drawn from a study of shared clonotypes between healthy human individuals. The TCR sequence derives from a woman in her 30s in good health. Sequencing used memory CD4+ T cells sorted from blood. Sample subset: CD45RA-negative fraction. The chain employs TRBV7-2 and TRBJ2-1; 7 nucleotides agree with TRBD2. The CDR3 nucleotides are TGTGCCAGCAGCTTAGCCTCTCCGGGAGGTCGGGAGCAGTTCTTC. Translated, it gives CASSLASPGGREQFF.